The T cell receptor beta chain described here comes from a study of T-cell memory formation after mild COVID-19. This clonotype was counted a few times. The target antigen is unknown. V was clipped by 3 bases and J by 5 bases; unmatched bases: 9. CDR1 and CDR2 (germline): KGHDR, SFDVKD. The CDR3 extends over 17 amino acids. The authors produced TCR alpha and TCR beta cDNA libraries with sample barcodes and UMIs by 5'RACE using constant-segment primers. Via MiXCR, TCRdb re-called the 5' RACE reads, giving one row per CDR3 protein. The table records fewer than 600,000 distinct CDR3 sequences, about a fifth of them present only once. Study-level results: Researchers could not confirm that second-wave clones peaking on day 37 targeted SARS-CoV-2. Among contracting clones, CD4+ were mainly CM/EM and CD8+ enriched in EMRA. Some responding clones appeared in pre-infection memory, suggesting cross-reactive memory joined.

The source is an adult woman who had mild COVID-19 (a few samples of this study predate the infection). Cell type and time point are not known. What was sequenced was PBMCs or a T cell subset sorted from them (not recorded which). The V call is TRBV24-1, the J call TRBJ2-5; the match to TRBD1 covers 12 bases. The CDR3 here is CATSDPGQGAIGETQYF. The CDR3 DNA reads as TGTGCCACCAGTGATCCGGGACAGGGGGCTATCGGTGAGACCCAGTACTTC.